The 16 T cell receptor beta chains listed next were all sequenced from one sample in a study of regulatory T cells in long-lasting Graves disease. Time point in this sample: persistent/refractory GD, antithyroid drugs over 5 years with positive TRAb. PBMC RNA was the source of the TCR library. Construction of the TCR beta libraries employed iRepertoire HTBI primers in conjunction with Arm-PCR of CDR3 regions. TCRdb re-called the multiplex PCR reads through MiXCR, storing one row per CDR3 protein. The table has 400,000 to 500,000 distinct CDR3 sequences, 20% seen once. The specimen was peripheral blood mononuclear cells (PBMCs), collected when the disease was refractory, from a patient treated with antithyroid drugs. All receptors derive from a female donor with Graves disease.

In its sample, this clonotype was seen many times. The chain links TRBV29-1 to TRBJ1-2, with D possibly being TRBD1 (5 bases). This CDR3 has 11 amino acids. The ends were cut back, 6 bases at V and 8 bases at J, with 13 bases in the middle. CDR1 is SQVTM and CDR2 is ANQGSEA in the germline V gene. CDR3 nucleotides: TGCAGCGTCTTGCGGGGGGACGGCTACACCTTC. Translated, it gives CSVLRGDGYTF.

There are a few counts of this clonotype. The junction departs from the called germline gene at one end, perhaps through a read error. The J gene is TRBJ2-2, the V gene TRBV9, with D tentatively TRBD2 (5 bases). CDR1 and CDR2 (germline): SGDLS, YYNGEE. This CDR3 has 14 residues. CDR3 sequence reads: CASSVEGGPGELLF. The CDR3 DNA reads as TGTGCCAGCAGCGTAGAGGGCGGACCTGGGGAGCTGCTTTTT.

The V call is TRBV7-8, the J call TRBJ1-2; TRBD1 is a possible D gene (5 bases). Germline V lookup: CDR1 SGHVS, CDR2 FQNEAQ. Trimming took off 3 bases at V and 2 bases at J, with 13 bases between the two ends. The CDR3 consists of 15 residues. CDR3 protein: CASSLYRFNNYGYTF. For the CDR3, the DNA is TGTGCCAGCAGCTTGTACAGGTTTAACAACTATGGCTACACCTTC. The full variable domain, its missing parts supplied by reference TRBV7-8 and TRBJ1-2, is GAGVSQSPRYKVAKRGQDVALRCDPISGHVSLFWYQQALGQGPEFLTYFQNEAQLDKSGLPSDRFFAERPEGSVSTLKIQRTQQEDSAVYLCASSLYRFNNYGYTFGSGTRLTVV.

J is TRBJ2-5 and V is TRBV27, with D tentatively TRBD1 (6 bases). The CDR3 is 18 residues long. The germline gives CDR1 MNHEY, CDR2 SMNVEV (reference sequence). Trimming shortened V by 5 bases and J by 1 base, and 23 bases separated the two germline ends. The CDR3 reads CASSPLRGDRRLQETQYF. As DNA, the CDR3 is TGTGCCAGCAGTCCCCTCAGGGGTGACAGGAGACTCCAAGAGACCCAGTACTTC.

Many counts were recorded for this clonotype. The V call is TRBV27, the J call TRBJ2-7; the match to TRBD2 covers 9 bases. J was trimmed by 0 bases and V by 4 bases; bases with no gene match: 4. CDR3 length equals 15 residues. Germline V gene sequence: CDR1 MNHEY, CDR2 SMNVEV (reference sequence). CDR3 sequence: CASSYSGGSSYEQYF. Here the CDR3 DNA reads TGTGCCAGCAGTTATAGCGGGGGTAGCTCCTACGAGCAGTACTTC.

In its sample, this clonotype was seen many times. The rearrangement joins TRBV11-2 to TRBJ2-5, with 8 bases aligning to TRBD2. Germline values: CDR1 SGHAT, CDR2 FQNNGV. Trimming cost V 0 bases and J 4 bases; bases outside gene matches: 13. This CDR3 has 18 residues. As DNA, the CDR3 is TGTGCCAGCAGCTTAGATCTAACCCCGGGAGGGGCGCGAGAGACCCAGTACTTC. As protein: CASSLDLTPGGARETQYF.

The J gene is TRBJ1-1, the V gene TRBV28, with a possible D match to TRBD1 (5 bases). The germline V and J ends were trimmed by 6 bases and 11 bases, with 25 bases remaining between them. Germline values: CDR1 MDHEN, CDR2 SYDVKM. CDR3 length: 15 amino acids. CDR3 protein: CASRPGSVGAVGAFF. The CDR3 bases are TGTGCCAGCAGGCCCGGGTCAGTTGGGGCGGTTGGGGCTTTCTTT. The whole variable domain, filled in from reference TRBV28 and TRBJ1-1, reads DVKVTQSSRYLVKRTGEKVFLECVQDMDHENMFWYRQDPGLGLRLIYFSYDVKMKEKGDIPEGYSVSREKKERFSLILESASTNQTSMYLCASRPGSVGAVGAFFGQGTRLTVV.

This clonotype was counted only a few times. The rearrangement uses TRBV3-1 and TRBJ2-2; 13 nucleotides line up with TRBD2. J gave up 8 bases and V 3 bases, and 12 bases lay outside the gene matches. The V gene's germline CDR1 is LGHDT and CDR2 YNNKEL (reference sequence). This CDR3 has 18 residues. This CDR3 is CASSHPSGLAGVRGELFF. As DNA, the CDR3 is TGTGCCAGCAGCCATCCCTCAGGACTAGCGGGAGTTCGGGGGGAGCTGTTTTTT.

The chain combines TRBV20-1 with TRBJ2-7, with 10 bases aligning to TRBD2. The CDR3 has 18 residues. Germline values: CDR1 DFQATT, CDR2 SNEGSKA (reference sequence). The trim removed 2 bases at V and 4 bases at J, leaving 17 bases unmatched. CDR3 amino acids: CSARLPPSASGRMYEQYF. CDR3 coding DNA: TGCAGTGCTAGATTACCCCCTTCTGCTAGCGGGAGAATGTACGAGCAGTACTTC.

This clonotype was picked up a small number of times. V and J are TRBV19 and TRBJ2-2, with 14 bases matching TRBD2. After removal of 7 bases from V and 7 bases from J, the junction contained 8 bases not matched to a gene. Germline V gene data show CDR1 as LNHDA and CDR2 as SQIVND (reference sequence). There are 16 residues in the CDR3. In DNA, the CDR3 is TGTGCCAGTATTGGGACTAGCGGGAGTTACGGCGGGGAGCTGTTTTTT. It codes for CASIGTSGSYGGELFF.

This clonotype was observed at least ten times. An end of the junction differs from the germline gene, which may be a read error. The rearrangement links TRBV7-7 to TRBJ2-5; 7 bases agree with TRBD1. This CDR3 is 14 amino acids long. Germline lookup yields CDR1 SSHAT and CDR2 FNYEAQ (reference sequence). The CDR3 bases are TGTGCTAGCAGCTCACAGGGGATGGTAGAGACCCAGTACTTC. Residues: CASSSQGMVETQYF.

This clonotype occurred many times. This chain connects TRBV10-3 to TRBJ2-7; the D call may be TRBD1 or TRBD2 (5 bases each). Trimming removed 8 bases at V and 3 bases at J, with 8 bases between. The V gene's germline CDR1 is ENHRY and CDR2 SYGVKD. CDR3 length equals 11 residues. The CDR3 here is CAIGGLYEQYF. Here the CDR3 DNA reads TGTGCCATCGGGGGTCTCTACGAGCAGTACTTC.

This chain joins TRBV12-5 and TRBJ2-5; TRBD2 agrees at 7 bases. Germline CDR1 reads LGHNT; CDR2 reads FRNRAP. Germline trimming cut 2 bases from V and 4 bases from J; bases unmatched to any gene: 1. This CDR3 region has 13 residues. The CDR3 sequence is CASGLREGETQYF. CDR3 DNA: TGTGCTAGTGGTTTGAGGGAGGGAGAGACCCAGTACTTC. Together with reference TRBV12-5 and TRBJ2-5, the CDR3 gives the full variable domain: DARVTQTPRHKVTEMGQEVTMRCQPILGHNTVFWYRQTMMQGLELLAYFRNRAPLDDSGMPKDRFSAEMPDATLATLKIQPSEPRDSAVYFCASGLREGETQYFGPGTRLLVL.

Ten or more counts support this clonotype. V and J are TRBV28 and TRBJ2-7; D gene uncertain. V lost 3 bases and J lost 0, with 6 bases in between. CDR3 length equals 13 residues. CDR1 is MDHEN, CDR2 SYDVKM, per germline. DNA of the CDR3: TGTGCCAGCAGTTTGGCGAGCTCCTACGAGCAGTACTTC. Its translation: CASSLASSYEQYF.

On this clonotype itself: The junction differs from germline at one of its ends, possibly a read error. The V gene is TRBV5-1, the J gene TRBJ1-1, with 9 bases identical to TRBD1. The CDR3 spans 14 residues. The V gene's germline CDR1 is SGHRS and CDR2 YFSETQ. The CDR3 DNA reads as TGCGCCAGCAGCCCCCGGGACAGGGACACTGATGCTTTCTTT. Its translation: CASSPRDRDTDAFF.

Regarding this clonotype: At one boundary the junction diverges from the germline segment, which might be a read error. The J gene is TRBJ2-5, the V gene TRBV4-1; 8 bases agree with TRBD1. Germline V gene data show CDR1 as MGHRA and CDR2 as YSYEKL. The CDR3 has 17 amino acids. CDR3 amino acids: CVSSHLPTGAGGETQYF. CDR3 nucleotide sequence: TGCGTCAGCAGCCACCTTCCGACAGGGGCGGGCGGTGAGACCCAGTACTTC.